This T cell receptor (beta chain) was profiled in a study of tumor-infiltrating lymphocytes in primary liver carcinoma. Broader study findings: Overlap between tumor regions exceeded overlap of tumor with adjacent tissue or blood.

This clonotype came up many times. Its matching antigen is unknown. Researchers generated TCR beta cDNA from 500 to 600 ng of total RNA, relying on a constant-region primer. What produced the TCR beta libraries was three nested multiplex PCR rounds using slightly modified ARM-PCR. For 10 cycles apiece, the opening two PCR rounds ran with TRBV1-TRBV30 forward primers and a C-beta reverse primer. MiXCR, run by TCRdb on the multiplex PCR reads, gives a single entry per CDR3 protein. The data show approximately 330,000 distinct CDR3 sequences, with about two thirds seen just once and under 8% held by the top ten. Unsorted whole blood supplied the RNA, and germline DNA was extracted too. Trimming took off 1 base at V and 5 bases at J, with 18 bases between the two ends. CDR1 is SQVTM and CDR2 is ANQGSEA in the germline V gene. The CDR3 runs 15 residues.

The chain links TRBV29-1 to TRBJ2-7, with D tentatively TRBD1 (6 bases). The receptor's source is a middle-aged man with primary liver carcinoma and hepatitis B virus infection. Sequencing was performed on peripheral blood. The CDR3 DNA reads as TGCAGCGTTGAAGTTTCGTACAGGGCAGTAAACGAGCAGTACTTC. Translating gives CSVEVSYRAVNEQYF.